Shown below are 8 T cell receptor beta chains from a single sample sequenced in a study of CXCR3-negative and CXCR3-positive naive CD8 T cells. UMI-tagged TRB cDNA libraries were built via 5' RACE. Following a re-call of the 5' RACE reads, TCRdb has one entry per CDR3 protein and lacks DNA. Its clone listing holds tens of thousands of distinct CDR3 sequences. Sequencing was performed on memory CD8+ T cells from blood. These receptor sequences come from a human donor in good health. Some clones in this sample may be carry-over from other donors' samples.

CDR3 sequence: CSVTETKLAGMNNEQFF. V usage is TRBV29-1 and J usage is TRBJ2-1; TCRdb outputs TRBD2, but without DNA this stays unchecked. Germline CDR1 is SQVTM and CDR2 is ANQGSEA. The CDR3 consists of 17 residues.

The chain carries TRBV6-1 and TRBJ2-5; TCRdb lists TRBD1, though no DNA is available to test this call. Germline V gene lookup returns CDR1 MNHNS and CDR2 SASEGT. This CDR3 region has 13 residues. The CDR3: CASSEWTVQTQYF.

The chain recombines TRBV7-2 with TRBJ2-6; TCRdb gives TRBD1 as the D gene, but with no DNA this cannot be confirmed. The CDR3 sequence is 22 residues long. Germline values: CDR1 SGHTA, CDR2 FQGNSA. This chain's CDR3 is CASSPHLTGGYVSASGANVLTF. Looking up the rest from reference TRBV7-2 and TRBJ2-6 gives the full variable domain: GAGVSQSPSNKVTEKGKDVELRCDPISGHTALYWYRQSLGQGLEFLIYFQGNSAPDKSGLPSDRFSAERTGGSVSTLTIQRTQQEDSAVYLCASSPHLTGGYVSASGANVLTFGAGSRLTVL.

The CDR3 protein is CATRGRGGEQYF. V is TRBV15 and J is TRBJ2-7; TCRdb names TRBD2, which stays unverified in the absence of DNA. The CDR3 is 12 amino acids. Germline assignment: CDR1 LNHNV and CDR2 YYDKDF (reference sequence).

This sequence joins TRBV7-3 and TRBJ2-1; TCRdb outputs TRBD1, but without DNA this stays unchecked. CDR1 and CDR2 (germline): SGHTA, FQGTGA. The CDR3 sequence is 15 residues long. The CDR3 reads CASSSTGSLYNEQFF.

The J gene is TRBJ2-3, the V gene TRBV29-1. Germline-derived CDR1 and CDR2 are SQVTM and ANQGSEA. CDR3 length: 12 residues. CDR3 protein: CSVESGTDTQYF.

This chain joins TRBV20-1 and TRBJ1-2; without DNA, the TCRdb call of TRBD1 cannot be checked. The CDR3 has 14 amino acids. Germline V gives CDR1 DFQATT, CDR2 SNEGSKA (reference sequence). The CDR3 reads CSAIYRGANYGYTF.

The chain links TRBV19 to TRBJ2-3. CDR1 is LNHDA, CDR2 SQIVND, per germline (reference sequence). This CDR3 spans 12 amino acids. CDR3 sequence: CASNGRTDTQYF. Complete variable domain (other parts from reference TRBV19 and TRBJ2-3): DGGITQSPKYLFRKEGQNVTLSCEQNLNHDAMYWYRQDPGQGLRLIYYSQIVNDFQKGDIAEGYSVSREKKESFPLTVTSAQKNPTAFYLCASNGRTDTQYFGPGTRLTVL.